The 6 T cell receptor beta chains presented below share a single source sample, sequenced in a study of cytomegalovirus exposure and HLA in healthy donors. PCR was performed using 60 Vbeta and 13 Jbeta primers. Profiling relied on immunoSEQ multiplex PCR, and the TCRdb table lists in-frame clones only, not all of them. This table holds 130,000 or so clones, roughly four fifths found once. Sequencing was done on a sample of PBMCs. All receptors come from a woman in her sixties in good health and CMV-seronegative.

The chain is built from TRBV14 and TRBJ1-6; 8 bases line up with TRBD1. The CDR3 runs to 15 residues. V was pared by 4 bases and J by 10 bases, with 9 bases of the junction left unmatched. The germline V gene has CDR1 SGHDN and CDR2 FVKESK. The CDR3 reads CASSRRDRIRSPLHF. The CDR3 bases are TGTGCCAGCAGCCGCCGGGACAGGATAAGGTCACCCCTCCACTTT.

The chain couples TRBV9 to TRBJ2-6; TRBD1 matches 7 bases. CDR1 is SGDLS, CDR2 YYNGEE, per germline. V lost 4 bases and J lost 0; bases outside the gene matches: 22. The CDR3 covers 22 residues. The CDR3 protein is CASSSPTNRGPNPYSGANVLTF. In nucleotides, the CDR3 is TGTGCCAGCAGCAGTCCCACTAACAGGGGCCCAAACCCTTACTCTGGGGCCAACGTCCTGACTTTC.

The J gene is TRBJ1-2, the V gene TRBV6-1; 8 bases are a match to TRBD1. CDR3 length: 16 residues. Germline CDR1 MNHNS, CDR2 SASEGT. The junction had 13 bases not matched to a gene; V was cut back by 2 bases and J by 8 bases. The CDR3 sequence is CASSERGGQGLEGYTF. CDR3 sequence (DNA): TGTGCCAGCAGTGAACGGGGAGGACAGGGTTTGGAGGGCTACACCTTC.

This sequence joins TRBV6-5 and TRBJ2-1, with D perhaps TRBD2 (7 bases). The CDR3 has 14 amino acids. V gave up 0 bases and J gave up 7 bases, with 10 bases separating them. In germline, CDR1 is MNHEY, CDR2 SVGAGI. The CDR3 DNA reads TGTGCCAGCAGTTACTCGGGAGGGGGGAATGAGCAGTTCTTC. Its protein is CASSYSGGGNEQFF.

The CDR3 coding sequence is TGTGCCAGCAGCGGTCCCCAGAGGAGCTCCTACAATGAGCAGTTCTTC. Translated: CASSGPQRSSYNEQFF. The chain uses TRBV9 and TRBJ2-1; no firm D call. This CDR3 comprises 16 residues. V was pared by 3 bases and J by 0 bases, with 13 bases between. Germline V CDR1 and CDR2: SGDLS, YYNGEE.

This clone showed up just once. The CDR3 reads CASSLDPSGSRYNEQFF. CDR3 DNA: TGTGCCAGCAGCTTAGACCCTAGCGGGAGCCGGTACAATGAGCAGTTCTTC. This chain connects TRBV7-7 to TRBJ2-1; 10 bases are a match to TRBD2. CDR3 length: 17 amino acids. V trimming: 1 base; J trimming: 4 bases; junction bases outside the gene matches: 7. Germline CDR1 is SSHAT and CDR2 is FNYEAQ (reference sequence).